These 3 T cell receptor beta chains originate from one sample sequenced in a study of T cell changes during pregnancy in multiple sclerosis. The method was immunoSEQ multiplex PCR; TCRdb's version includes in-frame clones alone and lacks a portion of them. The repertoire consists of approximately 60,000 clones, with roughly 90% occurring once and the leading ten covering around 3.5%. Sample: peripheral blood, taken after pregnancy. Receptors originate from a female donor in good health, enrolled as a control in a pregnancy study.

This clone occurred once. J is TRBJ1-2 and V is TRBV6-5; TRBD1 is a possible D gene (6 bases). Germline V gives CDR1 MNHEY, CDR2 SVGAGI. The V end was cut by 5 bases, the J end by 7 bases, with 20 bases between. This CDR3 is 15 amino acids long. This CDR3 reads CASSRPGTFSGGYTF. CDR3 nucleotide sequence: TGTGCCAGCAGTCGTCCCGGGACATTTTCAGGTGGCTACACCTTC.

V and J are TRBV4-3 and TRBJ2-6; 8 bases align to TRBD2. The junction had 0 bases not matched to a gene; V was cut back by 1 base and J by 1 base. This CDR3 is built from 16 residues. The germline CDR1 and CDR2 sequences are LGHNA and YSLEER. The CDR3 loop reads CASSQAGGSGANVLTF. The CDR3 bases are TGCGCCAGCAGCCAAGCGGGGGGGTCTGGGGCCAACGTCCTGACTTTC.

This chain's CDR3 is CASNIGGQHNEQFF. The CDR3 DNA sequence: TGTGCCAGCAATATAGGGGGACAGCACAATGAGCAGTTCTTC. The chain combines TRBV6-1 with TRBJ2-1; 7 bases are a match to TRBD1. From germline, CDR1 is MNHNS and CDR2 SASEGT. Trimming took 7 bases from V and 5 from J; bases not matched to a gene: 8. CDR3 length: 14 residues.